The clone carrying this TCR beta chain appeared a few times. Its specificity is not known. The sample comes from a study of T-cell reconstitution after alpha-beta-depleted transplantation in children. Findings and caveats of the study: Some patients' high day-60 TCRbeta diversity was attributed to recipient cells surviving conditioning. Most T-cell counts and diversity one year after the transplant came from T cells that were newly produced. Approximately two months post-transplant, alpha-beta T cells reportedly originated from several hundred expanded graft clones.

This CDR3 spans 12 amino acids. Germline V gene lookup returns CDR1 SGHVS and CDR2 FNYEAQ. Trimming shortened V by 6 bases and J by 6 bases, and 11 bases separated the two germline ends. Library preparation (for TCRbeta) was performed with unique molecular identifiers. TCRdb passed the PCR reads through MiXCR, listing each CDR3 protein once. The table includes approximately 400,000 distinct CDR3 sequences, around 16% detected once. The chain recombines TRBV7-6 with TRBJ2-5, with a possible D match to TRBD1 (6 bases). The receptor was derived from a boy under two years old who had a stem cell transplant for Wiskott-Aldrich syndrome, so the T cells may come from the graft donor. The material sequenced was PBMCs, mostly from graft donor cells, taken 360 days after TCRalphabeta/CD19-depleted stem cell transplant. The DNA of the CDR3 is TGTGCCAGCAGTAACAGGGACAAGACCCAGTACTTC. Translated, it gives CASSNRDKTQYF. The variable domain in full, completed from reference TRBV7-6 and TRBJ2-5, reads GAGVSQSPRYKVTKRGQDVALRCDPISGHVSLYWYRQALGQGPEFLTYFNYEAQQDKSGLPNDRFSAERPEGSISTLTIQRTEQRDSAMYRCASSNRDKTQYFGPGTRLLVL.